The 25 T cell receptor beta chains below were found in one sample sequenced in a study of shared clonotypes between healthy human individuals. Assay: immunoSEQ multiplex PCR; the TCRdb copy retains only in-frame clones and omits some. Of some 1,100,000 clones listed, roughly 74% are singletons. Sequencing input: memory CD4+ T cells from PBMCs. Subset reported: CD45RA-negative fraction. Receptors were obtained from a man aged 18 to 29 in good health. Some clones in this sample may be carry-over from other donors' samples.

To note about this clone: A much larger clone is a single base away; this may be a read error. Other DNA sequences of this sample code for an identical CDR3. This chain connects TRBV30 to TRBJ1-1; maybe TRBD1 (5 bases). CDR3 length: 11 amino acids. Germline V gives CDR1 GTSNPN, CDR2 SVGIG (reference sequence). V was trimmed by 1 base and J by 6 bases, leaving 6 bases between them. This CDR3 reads CAWSGGAEAFF. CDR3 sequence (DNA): TGTGCCTGGAGTGGGGGGGCTGAAGCTTTCTTT. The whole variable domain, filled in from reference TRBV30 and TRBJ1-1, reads SQTIHQWPATLVQPVGSPLSLECTVEGTSNPNLYWYRQAAGRGLQLLFYSVGIGQISSEVPQNLSASRPQDRQFILSSKKLLLSDSGFYLCAWSGGAEAFFGQGTRLTVV.

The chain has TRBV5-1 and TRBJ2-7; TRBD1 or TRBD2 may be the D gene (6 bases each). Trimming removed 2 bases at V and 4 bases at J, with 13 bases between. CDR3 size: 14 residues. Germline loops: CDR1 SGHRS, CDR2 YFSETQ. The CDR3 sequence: CASSFVRGRYEQYF. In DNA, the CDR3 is TGCGCCAGCAGCTTCGTTCGGGGGCGGTACGAGCAGTACTTC.

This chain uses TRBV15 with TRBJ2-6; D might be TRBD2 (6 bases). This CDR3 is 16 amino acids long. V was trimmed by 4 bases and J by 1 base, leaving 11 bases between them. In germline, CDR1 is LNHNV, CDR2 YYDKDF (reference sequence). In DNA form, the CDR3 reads TGTGCCACCAGCAATGGGGGGAGGTCTGGGGCCAACGTCCTGACTTTC. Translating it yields CATSNGGRSGANVLTF.

In DNA, the CDR3 is TGTGCCAGCAGTCTTTCAGAAAGGGTAAGGCCAGATACGCAGTATTTT. Amino acid sequence: CASSLSERVRPDTQYF. This chain uses TRBV6-6 with TRBJ2-3; no clear D. Germline V gives CDR1 MNHNY, CDR2 SVGAGI (reference sequence). Trimming left V 5 bases short and J 4 bases short, with 19 bases between. The CDR3 sequence is 16 residues long.

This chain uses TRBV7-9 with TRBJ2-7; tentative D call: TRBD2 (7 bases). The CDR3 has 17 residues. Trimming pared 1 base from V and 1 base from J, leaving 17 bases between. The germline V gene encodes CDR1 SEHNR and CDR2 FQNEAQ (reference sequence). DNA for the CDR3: TGTGCCAGCAGCTTAGTCAGGGGCGGGAGAGGATCCTACGAGCAGTACTTC. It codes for CASSLVRGGRGSYEQYF.

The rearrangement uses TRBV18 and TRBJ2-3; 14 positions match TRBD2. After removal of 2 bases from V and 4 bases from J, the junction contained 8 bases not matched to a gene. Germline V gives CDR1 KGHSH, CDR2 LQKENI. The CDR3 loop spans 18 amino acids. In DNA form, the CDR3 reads TGTGCCAGCTCACCAACCGGGACTAGCGGGAGAGGGGCAGATACGCAGTATTTT. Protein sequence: CASSPTGTSGRGADTQYF.

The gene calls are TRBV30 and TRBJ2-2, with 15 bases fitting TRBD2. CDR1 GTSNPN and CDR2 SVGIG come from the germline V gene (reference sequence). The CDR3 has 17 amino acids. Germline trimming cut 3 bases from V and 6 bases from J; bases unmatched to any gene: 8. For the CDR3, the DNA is TGTGCCTGGAGCTGGACTAGCGGGAGGGCCGAGTCCGGGGAGCTGTTTTTT. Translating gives CAWSWTSGRAESGELFF. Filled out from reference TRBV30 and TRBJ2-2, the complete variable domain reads SQTIHQWPATLVQPVGSPLSLECTVEGTSNPNLYWYRQAAGRGLQLLFYSVGIGQISSEVPQNLSASRPQDRQFILSSKKLLLSDSGFYLCAWSWTSGRAESGELFFGEGSRLTVL.

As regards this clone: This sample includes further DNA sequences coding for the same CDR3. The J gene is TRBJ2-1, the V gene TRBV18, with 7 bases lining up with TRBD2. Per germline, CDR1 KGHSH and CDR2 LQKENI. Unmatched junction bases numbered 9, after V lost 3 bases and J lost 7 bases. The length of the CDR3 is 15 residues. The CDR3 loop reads CASSPPGREYNEQFF. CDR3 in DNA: TGTGCCAGCTCACCCCCGGGGCGGGAGTATAATGAGCAGTTCTTC.

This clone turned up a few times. The chain's CDR3 is CASSLGETGGATNEKLFF. The DNA for the CDR3 is TGCGCCAGCAGCTTGGGGGAGACAGGGGGCGCAACTAATGAAAAACTGTTTTTT. This chain joins TRBV5-1 and TRBJ1-4; TRBD1 matches 10 bases. V dropped 0 bases and J dropped 0; count of bases not matched to a gene: 5. This CDR3 is built from 18 residues. Germline V CDR1 and CDR2: SGHRS, YFSETQ.

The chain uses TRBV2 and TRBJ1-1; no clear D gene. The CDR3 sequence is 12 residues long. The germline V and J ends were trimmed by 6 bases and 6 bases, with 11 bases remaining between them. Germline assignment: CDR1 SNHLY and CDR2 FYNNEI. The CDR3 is CASRRTPPEAFF. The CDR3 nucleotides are TGTGCCAGCAGGCGGACTCCGCCTGAAGCTTTCTTT.

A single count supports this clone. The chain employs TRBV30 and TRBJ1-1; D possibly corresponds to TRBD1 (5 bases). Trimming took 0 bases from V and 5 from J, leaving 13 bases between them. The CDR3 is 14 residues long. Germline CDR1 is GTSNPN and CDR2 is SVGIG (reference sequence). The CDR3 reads CAWSVTRQGTEAFF. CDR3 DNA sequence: TGTGCCTGGAGTGTAACCAGGCAGGGTACTGAAGCTTTCTTT.

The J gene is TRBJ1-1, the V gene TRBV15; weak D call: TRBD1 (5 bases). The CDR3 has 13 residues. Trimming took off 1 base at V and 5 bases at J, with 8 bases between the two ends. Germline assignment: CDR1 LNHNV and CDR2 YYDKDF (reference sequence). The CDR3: CATSRGRVTEAFF. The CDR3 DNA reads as TGTGCCACCAGCAGAGGCAGGGTAACTGAAGCTTTCTTT.

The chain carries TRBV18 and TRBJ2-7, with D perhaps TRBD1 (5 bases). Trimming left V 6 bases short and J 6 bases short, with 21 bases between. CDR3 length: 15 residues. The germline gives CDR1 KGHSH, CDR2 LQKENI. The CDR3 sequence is CASSLVGAGPREQYF. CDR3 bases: TGTGCCAGCTCCTTGGTAGGGGCCGGGCCCCGCGAGCAGTACTTC.

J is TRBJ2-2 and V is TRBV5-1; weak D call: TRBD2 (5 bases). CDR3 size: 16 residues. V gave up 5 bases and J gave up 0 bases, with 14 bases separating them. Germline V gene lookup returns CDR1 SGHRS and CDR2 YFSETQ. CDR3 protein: CASSLLAFSNTGELFF. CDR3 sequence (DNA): TGCGCCAGCAGTTTGTTAGCGTTTTCGAACACCGGGGAGCTGTTTTTT. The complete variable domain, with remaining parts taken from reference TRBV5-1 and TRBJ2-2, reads KAGVTQTPRYLIKTRGQQVTLSCSPISGHRSVSWYQQTPGQGLQFLFEYFSETQRNKGNFPGRFSGRQFSNSRSEMNVSTLELGDSALYLCASSLLAFSNTGELFFGEGSRLTVL.

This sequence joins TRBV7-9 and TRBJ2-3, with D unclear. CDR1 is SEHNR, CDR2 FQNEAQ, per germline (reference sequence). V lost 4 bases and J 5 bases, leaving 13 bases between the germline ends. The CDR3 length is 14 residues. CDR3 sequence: CASSWYSGIDTQYF. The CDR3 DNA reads TGTGCCAGCAGCTGGTATAGTGGGATAGATACGCAGTATTTT.

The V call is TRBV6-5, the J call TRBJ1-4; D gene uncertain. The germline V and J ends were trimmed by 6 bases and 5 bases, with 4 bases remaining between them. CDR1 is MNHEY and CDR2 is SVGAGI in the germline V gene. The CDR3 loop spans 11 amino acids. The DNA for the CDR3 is TGTGCCAGCAGGGGAAATGAAAAACTGTTTTTT. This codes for CASRGNEKLFF.

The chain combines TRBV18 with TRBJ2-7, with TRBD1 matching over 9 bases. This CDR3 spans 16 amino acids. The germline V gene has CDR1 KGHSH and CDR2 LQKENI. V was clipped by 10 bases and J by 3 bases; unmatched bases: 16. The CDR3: CANSQITGGQNYEQYF. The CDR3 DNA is TGTGCCAACTCGCAAATCACAGGGGGCCAGAACTACGAGCAGTACTTC.

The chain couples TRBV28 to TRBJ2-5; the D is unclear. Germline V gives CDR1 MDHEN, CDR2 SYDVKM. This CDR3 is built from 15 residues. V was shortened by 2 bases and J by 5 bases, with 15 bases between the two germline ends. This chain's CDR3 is CASSLISPGRETQYF. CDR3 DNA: TGTGCCAGCAGTTTAATTAGCCCCGGCCGGGAGACCCAGTACTTC.

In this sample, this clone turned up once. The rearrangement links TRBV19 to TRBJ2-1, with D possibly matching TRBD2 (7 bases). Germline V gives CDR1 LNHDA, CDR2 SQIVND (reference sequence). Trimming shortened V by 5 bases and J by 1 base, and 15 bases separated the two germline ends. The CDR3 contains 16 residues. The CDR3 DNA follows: TGTGCCAGTAGTGGGAGGACAGCGGGGTCCTACAATGAGCAGTTCTTC. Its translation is CASSGRTAGSYNEQFF.

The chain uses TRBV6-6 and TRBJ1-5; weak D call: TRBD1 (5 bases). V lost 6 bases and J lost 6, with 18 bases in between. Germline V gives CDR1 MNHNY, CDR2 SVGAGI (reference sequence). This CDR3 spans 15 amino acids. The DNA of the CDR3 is TGTGCCAGCAGCACCGGGACCCACTTCGGTCAGCCCCAGCATTTT. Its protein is CASSTGTHFGQPQHF.

CDR3 DNA sequence: TGTGCCAGCAGCGTAGATCCGGACAGGGGGGATGGCTACACCTTC. It is translated as CASSVDPDRGDGYTF. The chain joins TRBV9 to TRBJ1-2; 10 bases map to TRBD1. CDR1 and CDR2 from the germline V gene are SGDLS and YYNGEE. This CDR3 is built from 15 residues. The ends lost 0 bases at V and 6 bases at J; junction bases unmatched: 5.

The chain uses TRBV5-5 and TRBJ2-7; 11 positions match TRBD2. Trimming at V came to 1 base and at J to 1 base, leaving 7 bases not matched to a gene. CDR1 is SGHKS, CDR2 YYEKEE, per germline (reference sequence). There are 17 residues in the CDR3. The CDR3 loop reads CASSLTSGTSGSYEQYF. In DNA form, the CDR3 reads TGTGCCAGCAGCTTGACCTCCGGGACTAGCGGATCCTACGAGCAGTACTTC.

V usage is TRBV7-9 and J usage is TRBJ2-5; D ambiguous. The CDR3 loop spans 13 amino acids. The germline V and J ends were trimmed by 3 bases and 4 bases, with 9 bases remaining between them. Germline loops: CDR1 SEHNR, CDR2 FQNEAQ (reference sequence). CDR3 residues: CASSFQKPETQYF. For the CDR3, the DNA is TGTGCCAGCAGCTTTCAAAAGCCAGAGACCCAGTACTTC.

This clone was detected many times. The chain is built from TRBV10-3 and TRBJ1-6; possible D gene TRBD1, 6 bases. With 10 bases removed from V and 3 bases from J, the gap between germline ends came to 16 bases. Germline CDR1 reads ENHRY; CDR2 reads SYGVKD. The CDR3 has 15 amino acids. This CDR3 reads CATARGGDYNSPLHF. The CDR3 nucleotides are TGTGCCACCGCAAGGGGGGGGGACTATAATTCACCCCTCCACTTT.

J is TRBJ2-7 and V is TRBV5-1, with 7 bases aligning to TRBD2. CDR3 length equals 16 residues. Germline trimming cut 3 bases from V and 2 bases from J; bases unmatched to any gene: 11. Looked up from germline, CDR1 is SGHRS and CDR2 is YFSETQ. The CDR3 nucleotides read TGCGCCAGCAGCTCAAACCCCGGGACTACGACCTACGAGCAGTACTTC. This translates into CASSSNPGTTTYEQYF.